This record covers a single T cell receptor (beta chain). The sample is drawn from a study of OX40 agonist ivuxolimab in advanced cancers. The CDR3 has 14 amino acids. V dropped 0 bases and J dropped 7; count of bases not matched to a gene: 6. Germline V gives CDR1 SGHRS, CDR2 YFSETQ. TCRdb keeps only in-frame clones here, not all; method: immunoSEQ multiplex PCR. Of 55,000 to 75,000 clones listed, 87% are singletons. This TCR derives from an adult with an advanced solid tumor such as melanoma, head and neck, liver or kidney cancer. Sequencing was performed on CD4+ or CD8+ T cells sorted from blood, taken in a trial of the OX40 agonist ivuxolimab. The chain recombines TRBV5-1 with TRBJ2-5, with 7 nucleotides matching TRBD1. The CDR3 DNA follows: TGCGCCAGCAGCTTGGGACAGGGCCTAACGACCCAGTACTTC. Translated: CASSLGQGLTTQYF.